The 21 T cell receptor beta chains reported below all come from one sample, sequenced in a study of early T cells in non-severe SARS-CoV-2 infection. TCRdb analysed the 5' RACE reads with MiXCR anew, one entry per CDR3 protein. The sample consists of over 25,000 distinct CDR3 sequences, about 6% of them appearing once. Sequencing was performed on whole blood. The origin of the receptors is an adult who was a healthcare worker with PCR-confirmed SARS-CoV-2 infection or an uninfected control (not recorded which).

This clonotype was seen at least ten times. The V and J genes are TRBV7-2 and TRBJ2-5; 14 bases agree with TRBD2. Per germline, CDR1 SGHTA and CDR2 FQGNSA. This CDR3 spans 16 amino acids. Trimming at V came to 2 bases and at J to 4 bases, leaving 3 bases not matched to a gene. CDR3 sequence (DNA): TGTGCCAGCAGCTTACTAGGACTAGCGGGGGGAGAGACCCAGTACTTC. It is translated as CASSLLGLAGGETQYF.

This clonotype has at least ten counts. The V call is TRBV30, the J call TRBJ2-1; D is possibly TRBD1 (6 bases). Germline V gene lookup returns CDR1 GTSNPN and CDR2 SVGIG (reference sequence). The ends were cut back, 0 bases at V and 7 bases at J, with 13 bases in the middle. The CDR3 has 14 amino acids. CDR3 region: CAWSVGGRGNEQFF. The DNA of the CDR3 is TGTGCCTGGAGTGTAGGTGGAAGGGGGAATGAGCAGTTCTTC.

This clonotype was seen at least ten times. The rearrangement joins TRBV30 to TRBJ1-1; no reliable D call. Germline values: CDR1 GTSNPN, CDR2 SVGIG (reference sequence). V was shortened by 7 bases and J by 1 base, with 10 bases between the two germline ends. The CDR3 is 12 amino acids. The CDR3 sequence is CASIGGNTEAFF. The CDR3 DNA is TGTGCCTCGATCGGAGGGAACACTGAAGCTTTCTTT.

This clonotype was detected a few times. The chain's CDR3 is CASSPALLYSNEQFF. The CDR3 coding sequence is TGTGCCAGCAGCCCGGCCCTCCTCTATAGCAATGAGCAGTTCTTC. The gene calls are TRBV7-6 and TRBJ2-1; no firm D call. The CDR3 covers 15 residues. V lost 5 bases to trimming and J lost 6 bases, with 17 bases between them. Germline V CDR1 and CDR2: SGHVS, FNYEAQ.

This clonotype has ten or more counts. This chain links TRBV24-1 with TRBJ1-2; D is ambiguous. V was clipped by 4 bases and J by 0 bases, with 11 bases between them. The CDR3 length is 15 residues. Germline lookup yields CDR1 KGHDR and CDR2 SFDVKD. CDR3 in DNA: TGTGCCACCAGTGAGGGCACAGTCGCTAACTATGGCTACACCTTC. Translated: CATSEGTVANYGYTF.

V is TRBV2 and J is TRBJ2-5; D gene ambiguous. The CDR3 is 15 amino acids. Germline V CDR1 and CDR2: SNHLY, FYNNEI. V was cut by 2 bases and J by 0 bases, with 10 bases left in between. Written as DNA, the CDR3 is TGTGCCAGCAGTGAATTGCCCTACTACCAAGAGACCCAGTACTTC. This gives the protein CASSELPYYQETQYF. The whole variable domain, filled in from reference TRBV2 and TRBJ2-5, reads EPEVTQTPSHQVTQMGQEVILRCVPISNHLYFYWYRQILGQKVEFLVSFYNNEISEKSEIFDDQFSVERPDGSNFTLKIRSTKLEDSAMYFCASSELPYYQETQYFGPGTRLLVL.

The chain links TRBV28 to TRBJ2-2; a possible D gene is TRBD2 (5 bases). The CDR3 covers 15 residues. V was pared by 4 bases and J by 1 base, with 10 bases between. Looked up from germline, CDR1 is MDHEN and CDR2 is SYDVKM. CDR3 sequence reads: CASSSAGKNTGELFF. DNA of the CDR3: TGTGCCAGCAGTTCCGCCGGGAAGAACACCGGGGAGCTGTTTTTT.

This clonotype has ten or more counts. The chain employs TRBV4-1 and TRBJ2-1; 8 nucleotides agree with TRBD2. The J segment lost 7 bases and the V segment lost 3 bases, leaving 14 bases of the junction unmatched. Germline-derived CDR1 and CDR2 are MGHRA and YSYEKL. CDR3 length: 17 residues. CDR3 DNA sequence: TGCGCCAGCAGCCAGCCCTTTAAGAGCGGGGGTGGGAATGAGCAGTTCTTC. Translating gives CASSQPFKSGGGNEQFF.

Here the CDR3 DNA reads TGCAGTGCTAGAGATCCGGGGGGCGGACAGCCCCAGCATTTT. It yields the protein CSARDPGGGQPQHF. This chain connects TRBV20-1 to TRBJ1-5, with D perhaps matching TRBD1 (6 bases). The CDR3 covers 14 residues. CDR1 and CDR2 from the germline V gene are DFQATT and SNEGSKA (reference sequence). Trimming pared 0 bases from V and 7 bases from J, leaving 13 bases between.

By proportion, this clonotype is large. This chain links TRBV27 with TRBJ2-7; D might be TRBD2 (6 bases). This CDR3 comprises 15 residues. Trimming stripped 7 bases from V and 3 bases from J, with 19 bases between. Per the germline V gene, CDR1 is MNHEY and CDR2 is SMNVEV (reference sequence). CDR3 nucleotide sequence: TGTGCCAGCACCAAATCTCCGGGACTCTACTACGAGCAGTACTTC. Protein: CASTKSPGLYYEQYF.

The chain joins TRBV13 to TRBJ1-4; 8 bases line up with TRBD1. The germline CDR1 and CDR2 sequences are PRHDT and FYEKMQ (reference sequence). With V trimmed by 0 bases and J by 7 bases, 4 bases remained unmatched. The CDR3 covers 15 residues. CDR3 amino acids: CASSLGQQGVEKLFF. DNA of the CDR3: TGTGCCAGCAGCTTAGGACAACAGGGGGTTGAAAAACTGTTTTTT.

This clonotype showed up just a few times. The CDR3 is CASSLRGPLEEKLFF. Here the CDR3 DNA reads TGTGCCAGCAGTTTGAGGGGGCCCCTCGAAGAAAAACTGTTTTTT. V is TRBV12-3 or TRBV12-4 and J is TRBJ1-4; 7 bases line up with TRBD1. V lost 3 bases to trimming and J lost 8 bases; unmatched junction nucleotides: 9. This CDR3 region has 15 residues.

This clonotype has at least ten counts. This chain uses TRBV20-1 with TRBJ1-6, with a weak D call TRBD1 (6 bases). CDR1 DFQATT and CDR2 SNEGSKA come from the germline V gene (reference sequence). V lost 2 bases to trimming and J lost 9 bases, with 11 bases between them. This CDR3 spans 13 amino acids. CDR3 DNA sequence: TGCAGTGCTAGACCTAAGGGGGGTTCACCCCTCCACTTT. Encoded protein: CSARPKGGSPLHF.

This clonotype was recorded many times. The chain has TRBV6-1 and TRBJ1-1; perhaps TRBD1 as D (6 bases). V lost 7 bases and J lost 3, with 18 bases in between. The germline CDR1 and CDR2 sequences are MNHNS and SASEGT. The CDR3 is made up of 15 amino acids. The CDR3 region has the DNA TGTGCCAGCACCGGAAGGGGGGGGAGGGACACTGAAGCTTTCTTT. This encodes CASTGRGGRDTEAFF.

This clonotype was counted many times. V usage is TRBV5-4 and J usage is TRBJ2-7, with D uncertain. V lost 2 bases to trimming and J lost 5 bases, with 8 bases between them. Germline CDR1 is SGHNT and CDR2 is YYREEE (reference sequence). The length of the CDR3 is 12 residues. CDR3 coding DNA: TGTGCCAGCAGCTTCGGCGGAAACGAGCAGTACTTC. This codes for CASSFGGNEQYF.

This clonotype was counted at least ten times. This chain uses TRBV9 with TRBJ2-3; tentative D call: TRBD2 (6 bases). The CDR3 length is 15 residues. Germline values: CDR1 SGDLS, CDR2 YYNGEE. The germline V and J ends were trimmed by 0 bases and 2 bases, with 10 bases remaining between them. CDR3: CASSVEAGNTDTQYF. Written as DNA, the CDR3 is TGTGCCAGCAGCGTAGAGGCGGGGAACACAGATACGCAGTATTTT.

On this clonotype itself: A single base separates this from a much larger clone, so it may be a read error. The genes are TRBV15 and TRBJ1-1; D is unclear. The germline V and J ends were trimmed by 7 bases and 8 bases, with 11 bases remaining between them. This CDR3 comprises 11 residues. Germline V lookup: CDR1 LNHNV, CDR2 YYDKDF (reference sequence). The chain's CDR3 is CATNSLGEAFF. The CDR3 region has the DNA TGTGCCACCAACAGCCTGGGGGAAGCTTTCTTT.

This clonotype was observed many times. The CDR3 nucleotides are TGTGCCAGCAGCGACAGAGGGACAGTAGCTAACTATGGCTACACCTTC. It yields the protein CASSDRGTVANYGYTF. The chain couples TRBV7-9 to TRBJ1-2; the match to TRBD1 covers 7 bases. This CDR3 comprises 16 residues. With V trimmed by 5 bases and J by 0 bases, 9 bases remained unmatched. CDR1 is SEHNR, CDR2 FQNEAQ, per germline (reference sequence). The variable domain in full, completed from reference TRBV7-9 and TRBJ1-2, reads DTGVSQNPRHKITKRGQNVTFRCDPISEHNRLYWYRQTLGQGPEFLTYFQNEAQLEKSRLLSDRFSAERPKGSFSTLEIQRTEQGDSAMYLCASSDRGTVANYGYTFGSGTRLTVV.

This clonotype was seen a few times. Sequence at one end of the junction differs from germline and may be a read error. The chain carries TRBV6-2 or TRBV6-3 and TRBJ2-1; D tentatively reads TRBD1 or TRBD2 (6 bases each). The CDR3 extends over 17 amino acids. Germline V gene sequence: CDR1 MNHEY, CDR2 SVGEGT. CDR3 coding DNA: TGTGCCAGCAGGTACTACAGTGTAGGGGGGTACTACAATGAGCAGTTCTTC. It codes for CASRYYSVGGYYNEQFF.

In this sample, this clonotype turned up many times. The chain combines TRBV29-1 with TRBJ2-7, with a weak D call TRBD2 (5 bases). Germline values: CDR1 SQVTM, CDR2 ANQGSEA. This CDR3 region has 13 residues. Trimming pared 5 bases from V and 2 bases from J, leaving 13 bases between. CDR3: CSVNSGKAYEQYF. The CDR3 DNA is TGCAGCGTTAACTCCGGGAAGGCCTACGAGCAGTACTTC.

This clonotype appeared many times. The chain recombines TRBV6-5 with TRBJ2-6, with 7 bases that match TRBD1. V was pared by 5 bases and J by 1 base, with 5 bases of the junction left unmatched. The CDR3 runs to 16 residues. Germline CDR1 is MNHEY and CDR2 is SVGAGI. The CDR3 reads CASSTSTGSGANVLTF. Written as DNA, the CDR3 is TGTGCCAGCAGTACCTCGACAGGGTCTGGGGCCAACGTCCTGACTTTC.